One T cell receptor beta chain is described in this entry. The antigen it binds to is not known. Base quality data are lacking; no much larger clone is found one base away. At one collaborating source in Seattle, patients were enrolled during active infection and were followed longitudinally through the course of disease. Each collaborating institution followed its own protocols to collect whole blood in K2EDTA tubes. Collaborator samples were shipped for TCRbeta analysis as frozen whole blood, isolated PBMCs, or DNA extracted from either sample type. The data belong to a study of blood T cell repertoires in COVID-19 (dated by TCRdb to about 2020). With respect to the entire study: The collaborator samples originated in the United States, Italy and Spain and spanned the acute and convalescent phases of COVID-19. The prospective study material was composed of cDNA or gDNA derived from T cells, B-cell-depleted T cells, or PBMCs. Deeply sampled blood TCRbeta repertoires from subjects exposed to, actively infected with, or recovered from COVID-19 were included in the dataset. The repertoires were made available in a free public database intended to serve as a resource for research on the immune response to SARS-CoV-2. Samples were obtained from the ongoing ImmuneRACE study (first 160 participants) and from over a thousand subjects provided by 6 global collaborators. Nearly every sample came with metadata listing a de-identified subject ID, COVID-19 status, age in years and sex. Where available, HLA class I and class II types were obtained from metadata supplied by the sample provider rather than from assay-based typing. The study at large found these results: The amount of clinical and demographic metadata varied by source and participant and was provided uncurated.

The immunoSEQ Assay, a bias-controlled multiplex PCR, was used to amplify TCRbeta CDR3 regions from genomic DNA. In the original analysis: Within the assay, amplification of reference gene primers was used to estimate how many nucleated cells each sample contained. To quantify the absolute abundance of each unique TCRbeta CDR3 rearrangement, sequence reads were collapsed and filtered. For each sample, productive Simpson clonality was calculated as the square root of Simpson's diversity index over productive rearrangements. Drawn from immuneACCESS, this table holds only the in-frame rearrangements with V and J called that TCRdb kept. Clones are partly lost; checked studies trace under half to an unresolved V gene and leave the rest unexplained. V and J calls and clone size are given by that table; D and trimming were obtained from the DNA. Within this sample are around 400,000 clones, with approximately 89% of them counted one time only. The leading ten clones occupy about 9.4% of the sample.

CDR3 length: 16 amino acids, cysteine to phenylalanine. Only the CDR3 part of the read is kept: 48 bases, read in frame from the first base. CDR1 and CDR2, looked up from the germline V gene, are SGHAT and FQNNGV. V lost 4 bases and J lost 2 bases, and the count of bases not matched to a germline gene is 9. This receptor was obtained from a woman aged 25-40 years with COVID-19, enrolled during active disease. The sample consisted of peripheral blood. This chain is built from TRBV11-2 and TRBJ1-2, with 8 middle bases fitting TRBD1. The nucleotide sequence reads TGTGCCAGCAGCTCGATTATCGGACAGGGAAACTATGGCTACACCTTC. Protein translation: CASSSIIGQGNYGYTF.